These T cell receptor beta chains were read from a single sample in a study of OX40 agonist ivuxolimab in advanced cancers. Sequencing was performed with immunoSEQ multiplex PCR; in TCRdb, only in-frame clones are kept and a portion is missing. The sample lists around 70,000 clones, about four fifths occurring once. Specimen: CD4+ or CD8+ T cells sorted from blood, collected in a trial of the OX40 agonist ivuxolimab. The origin of the receptors is an adult with an advanced solid tumor such as melanoma, head and neck, liver or kidney cancer. Both conserved end residues are part of each CDR3. The D gene is left open where the match is weak. A clone size is listed for some rows: how often the clone was seen (once, few, many), or a class if it is expanded.

clone_size j_call v_call d_call cdr3_aa cdr3_nt
- TRBJ1-5 TRBV5-1 - CASSLGREPNQPQHF TGCGCCAGCAGCTTGGGGCGGGAACCTAATCAGCCCCAGCATTTT
- TRBJ2-7 TRBV5-4 TRBD1 CASSLQGTIYEQYF TGTGCCAGCAGCTTACAGGGGACAATCTACGAGCAGTACTTC
once TRBJ1-2 TRBV5-1 - CASSLAGAGNYGYTF TGCGCCAGCAGCTTGGCGGGGGCAGGGAACTATGGCTACACCTTC
- TRBJ2-7 TRBV5-4 TRBD1 CASSSGTGSHEQYF TGTGCCAGCAGCTCGGGGACAGGGTCCCACGAGCAGTACTTC
- TRBJ2-2 TRBV29-1 TRBD1 CSARTGGDGELFF TGCAGCGCCCGGACAGGGGGGGACGGGGAGCTGTTTTTT
- TRBJ2-3 TRBV5-6 TRBD1 CASSFGQGASTDTQYF TGTGCCAGCAGCTTCGGACAGGGGGCGAGCACAGATACGCAGTATTTT
- TRBJ2-3 TRBV5-1 TRBD2 CASSLEASGSPTDTQYF TGCGCCAGCAGCTTGGAGGCTAGCGGGAGCCCCACAGATACGCAGTATTTT
few TRBJ2-7 TRBV27 - CASRRQAQRSYEQYF TGTGCCAGCAGGAGACAGGCCCAACGTTCCTACGAGCAGTACTTC
- TRBJ2-7 TRBV2 - CASSMGLNEQYF TGTGCCAGCAGTATGGGTCTCAACGAGCAGTACTTC
- TRBJ2-7 TRBV18 TRBD1 CASSSPPDRGFRGEQYF TGTGCCAGCTCATCCCCCCCGGACAGGGGGTTCCGAGGCGAGCAGTACTTC
- TRBJ2-1 TRBV10-1 - CASRSGQYNEQFF TGCGCCAGCAGGAGCGGACAATACAATGAGCAGTTCTTC
- TRBJ2-6 TRBV5-4 - CASSSPSSSGANVLTF TGTGCCAGCAGCTCCCCTTCAAGCTCTGGGGCCAACGTCCTGACTTTC
- TRBJ2-5 TRBV4-1 - CASSQEDARGGRETQYF TGCGCCAGCAGCCAAGAAGACGCCAGGGGGGGTCGAGAGACCCAGTACTTC
- TRBJ2-7 TRBV5-1 TRBD2 CASSLEGGYYEQYF TGCGCCAGCAGCTTGGAGGGAGGGTACTACGAGCAGTACTTC
- TRBJ2-2 TRBV6-1 TRBD2 CASSDPASGYTGELFF TGTGCCAGCAGTGATCCGGCTAGCGGATACACCGGGGAGCTGTTTTTT
- TRBJ2-3 TRBV7-9 - CASVGADTQYF TGTGCCAGCGTGGGGGCAGATACGCAGTATTTT
- TRBJ2-2 TRBV5-4 - CASSMYTGELFF TGTGCCAGCAGTATGTACACCGGGGAGCTGTTTTTT
- TRBJ2-3 TRBV28 TRBD2 CASGLALSTDTQYF TGTGCCAGCGGACTAGCGCTCAGCACAGATACGCAGTATTTT
- TRBJ2-5 TRBV5-4 TRBD1 CASSYTTGGLETQYF TGTGCCAGCAGCTACACGACAGGGGGCCTGGAGACCCAGTACTTC
- TRBJ1-5 TRBV27 TRBD1 CASRTTGGHQPQHF TGTGCCAGCAGAACGACAGGGGGCCATCAGCCCCAGCATTTT
- TRBJ1-3 TRBV4-2 - CASSQDKVTGNTIYF TGTGCCAGCAGCCAAGACAAGGTAACTGGAAACACCATATATTTT
- TRBJ2-3 TRBV2 - CASRTGAGTDTQYF TGTGCCAGCAGGACCGGGGCAGGCACAGATACGCAGTATTTT
- TRBJ2-1 TRBV18 TRBD1 CASSPRQGVGNYNEQFF TGTGCCAGCTCACCAAGGCAGGGGGTTGGGAATTACAATGAGCAGTTCTTC
once TRBJ2-5 TRBV4-1 TRBD2 CASSASPSGGYQETQYF TGCGCCAGCAGCGCCAGTCCTAGCGGAGGGTACCAAGAGACCCAGTACTTC
- TRBJ1-1 TRBV27 - CASSGFVYTEAFF TGTGCCAGCAGTGGTTTTGTTTACACTGAAGCTTTCTTT
few TRBJ1-2 TRBV5-1 TRBD1 CASSLAGTGGGYTF TGCGCCAGCAGCTTGGCCGGGACAGGGGGTGGCTACACCTTC
- TRBJ2-7 TRBV2 - CASSDGDISYEQYF TGTGCCAGCAGTGATGGGGACATCTCCTACGAGCAGTACTTC
- TRBJ1-2 TRBV9 - CASSVDEIEGANYGYTF TGTGCCAGCAGCGTAGACGAGATTGAAGGGGCAAACTATGGCTACACCTTC
- TRBJ1-1 TRBV5-4 TRBD1 CASSPGTGGETEAFF TGTGCCAGCAGCCCCGGGACAGGGGGCGAGACTGAAGCTTTCTTT
- TRBJ1-2 TRBV7-2 - CASSLHGTLGYTF TGTGCCAGCAGCTTACACGGGACACTAGGCTACACCTTC
- TRBJ1-2 TRBV6-6 - CASSPGKDYGYTF TGTGCCAGCAGCCCTGGAAAGGACTATGGCTACACCTTC
- TRBJ2-3 TRBV21-1 - CASSKETASGTDTQYF TGTGCCAGCAGCAAAGAAACCGCTAGCGGCACAGATACGCAGTATTTT
- TRBJ2-1 TRBV2 - CASSVDSLPSGEQFF TGTGCCAGCAGTGTGGACTCCCTGCCCTCGGGGGAGCAGTTCTTC
- TRBJ2-7 TRBV7-2 TRBD2 CASSLSAGPSYEQYF TGTGCCAGCAGCCTCTCAGCGGGACCCTCCTACGAGCAGTACTTC
- TRBJ2-4 TRBV5-4 - CASSEDGEGHIQYF TGTGCCAGCAGCGAGGACGGTGAGGGCCACATTCAGTACTTC
- TRBJ1-2 TRBV27 - CASSLREGRSYGYTF TGTGCCAGCAGTCTCCGGGAGGGTCGATCCTATGGCTACACCTTC
- TRBJ2-5 TRBV15 TRBD2 CATSRDRIAGGQETQYF TGTGCCACCAGCAGAGATAGAATAGCGGGGGGTCAAGAGACCCAGTACTTC
- TRBJ2-2 TRBV6-6 - CASSSTGGTGELFF TGTGCCAGCAGTTCCACCGGGGGAACCGGGGAGCTGTTTTTT
- TRBJ1-4 TRBV6-1 - CASRAELATNEKLFF TGTGCCAGCCGAGCGGAGCTTGCAACTAATGAAAAACTGTTTTTT
- TRBJ1-1 TRBV11-3 - CASISGRTTEAFF TGTGCCAGCATCTCGGGGAGGACCACTGAAGCTTTCTTT
- TRBJ1-1 TRBV7-2 - CASSRHRQNGAEAFF TGTGCCAGCAGCCGTCACAGACAGAACGGCGCTGAAGCTTTCTTT
- TRBJ1-5 TRBV19 - CASSYNSNQPQHF TGTGCCAGTAGTTATAATAGCAATCAGCCCCAGCATTTT
- TRBJ2-3 TRBV20-1 - CSARDGVLEYF TGCAGTGCTAGAGATGGTGTCTTAGAGTATTTT